This T cell receptor beta chain is from a study of T cell changes during pregnancy in multiple sclerosis. The CDR3 is 15 residues long. Germline V gene sequence: CDR1 SGHAT, CDR2 FQNNGV. The V and J ends lost 5 bases and 5 bases respectively, with 18 bases between them. The table came from immunoSEQ multiplex PCR; TCRdb's copy has only in-frame clones and leaves some out. The table has around 50,000 clones, about 93% seen once. The sample here was CD4+ T cells from peripheral blood mononuclear cells, taken after pregnancy. This chain links TRBV11-2 with TRBJ1-1; D perhaps matches TRBD1 (5 bases). The sequence was obtained from a female donor in good health, enrolled as a control in a pregnancy study. CDR3 loop: CASSQPSRGETEAFF. CDR3 sequence (DNA): TGTGCCAGCAGCCAACCCTCTCGGGGGGAGACTGAAGCTTTCTTT.